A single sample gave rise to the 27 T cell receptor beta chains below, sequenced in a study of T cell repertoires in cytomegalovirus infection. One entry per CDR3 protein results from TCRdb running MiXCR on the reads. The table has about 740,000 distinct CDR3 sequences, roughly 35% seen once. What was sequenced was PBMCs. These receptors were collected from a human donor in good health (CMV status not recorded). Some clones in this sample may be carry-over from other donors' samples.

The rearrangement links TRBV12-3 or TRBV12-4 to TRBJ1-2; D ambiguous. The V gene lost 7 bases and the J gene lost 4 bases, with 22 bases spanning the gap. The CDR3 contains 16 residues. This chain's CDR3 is CASILYPPPGSYGYTF. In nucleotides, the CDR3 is TGTGCCAGCATCCTCTACCCCCCACCGGGGAGCTATGGCTACACCTTC.

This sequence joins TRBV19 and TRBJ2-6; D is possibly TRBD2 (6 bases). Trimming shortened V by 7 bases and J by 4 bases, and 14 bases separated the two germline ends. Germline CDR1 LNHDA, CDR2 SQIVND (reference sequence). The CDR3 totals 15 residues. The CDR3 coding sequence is TGTGCCAGTAACCCGTCTAGCGCAGGGGCCAACGTCCTGACTTTC. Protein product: CASNPSSAGANVLTF. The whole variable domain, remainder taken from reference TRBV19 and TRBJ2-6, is DGGITQSPKYLFRKEGQNVTLSCEQNLNHDAMYWYRQDPGQGLRLIYYSQIVNDFQKGDIAEGYSVSREKKESFPLTVTSAQKNPTAFYLCASNPSSAGANVLTFGAGSRLTVL.

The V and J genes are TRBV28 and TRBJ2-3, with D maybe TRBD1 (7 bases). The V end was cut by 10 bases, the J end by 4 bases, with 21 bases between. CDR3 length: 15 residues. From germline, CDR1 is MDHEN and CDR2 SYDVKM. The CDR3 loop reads CAISSQGGLSDTQYF. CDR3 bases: TGTGCCATCTCATCTCAGGGGGGATTATCAGATACGCAGTATTTT. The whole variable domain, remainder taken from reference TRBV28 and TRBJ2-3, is DVKVTQSSRYLVKRTGEKVFLECVQDMDHENMFWYRQDPGLGLRLIYFSYDVKMKEKGDIPEGYSVSREKKERFSLILESASTNQTSMYLCAISSQGGLSDTQYFGPGTRLTVL.

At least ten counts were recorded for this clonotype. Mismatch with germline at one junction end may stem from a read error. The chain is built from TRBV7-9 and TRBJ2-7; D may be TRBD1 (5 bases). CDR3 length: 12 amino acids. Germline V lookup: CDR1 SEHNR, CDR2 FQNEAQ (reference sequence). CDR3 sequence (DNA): TGTGCCAGCAGTTTAGCAGGGCGTGAGCAGTACTTC. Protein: CASSLAGREQYF.

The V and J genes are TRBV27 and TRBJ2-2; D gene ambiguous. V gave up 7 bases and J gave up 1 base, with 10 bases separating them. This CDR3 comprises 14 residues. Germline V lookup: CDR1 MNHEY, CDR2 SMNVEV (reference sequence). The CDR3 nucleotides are TGTGCCAGCACTCGAAATTTGAACACCGGGGAGCTGTTTTTT. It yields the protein CASTRNLNTGELFF.

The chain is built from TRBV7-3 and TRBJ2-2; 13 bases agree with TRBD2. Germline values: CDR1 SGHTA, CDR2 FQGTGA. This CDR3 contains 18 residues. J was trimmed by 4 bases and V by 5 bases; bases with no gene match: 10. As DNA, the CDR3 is TGTGCCAGCAGCGGACCACCGGGACTAGCGGGGTCCACCGGGGAGCTGTTTTTT. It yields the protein CASSGPPGLAGSTGELFF.

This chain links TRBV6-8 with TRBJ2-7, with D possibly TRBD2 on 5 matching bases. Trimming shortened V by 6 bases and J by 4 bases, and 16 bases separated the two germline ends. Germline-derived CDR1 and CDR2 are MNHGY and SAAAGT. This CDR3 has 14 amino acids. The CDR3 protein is CASSLTRAAYEQYF. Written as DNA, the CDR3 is TGTGCCAGCAGCCTCACGAGGGCGGCGTACGAGCAGTACTTC.

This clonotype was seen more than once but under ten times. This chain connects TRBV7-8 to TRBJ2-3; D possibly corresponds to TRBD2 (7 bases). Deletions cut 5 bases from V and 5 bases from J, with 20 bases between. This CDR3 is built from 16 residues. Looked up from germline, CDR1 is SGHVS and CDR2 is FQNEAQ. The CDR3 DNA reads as TGTGCCAGCAGCCCATCAGGGAGGGGGGCCGTAGATACGCAGTATTTT. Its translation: CASSPSGRGAVDTQYF.

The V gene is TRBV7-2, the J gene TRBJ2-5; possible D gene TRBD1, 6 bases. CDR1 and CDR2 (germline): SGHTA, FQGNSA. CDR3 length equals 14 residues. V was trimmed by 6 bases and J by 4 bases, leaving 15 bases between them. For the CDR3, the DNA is TGTGCCAGCAGTTCAGACAGGATCCTAGAGACCCAGTACTTC. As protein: CASSSDRILETQYF. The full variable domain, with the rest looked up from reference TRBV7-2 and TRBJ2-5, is GAGVSQSPSNKVTEKGKDVELRCDPISGHTALYWYRQSLGQGLEFLIYFQGNSAPDKSGLPSDRFSAERTGGSVSTLTIQRTQQEDSAVYLCASSSDRILETQYFGPGTRLLVL.

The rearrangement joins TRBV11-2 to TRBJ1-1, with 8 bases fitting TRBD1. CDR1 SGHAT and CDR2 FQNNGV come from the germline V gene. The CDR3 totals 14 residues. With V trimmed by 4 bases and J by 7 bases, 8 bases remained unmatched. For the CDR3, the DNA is TGTGCCAGCAGCTCAAACCCCAGGGGGCTTGAAGCTTTCTTT. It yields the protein CASSSNPRGLEAFF.

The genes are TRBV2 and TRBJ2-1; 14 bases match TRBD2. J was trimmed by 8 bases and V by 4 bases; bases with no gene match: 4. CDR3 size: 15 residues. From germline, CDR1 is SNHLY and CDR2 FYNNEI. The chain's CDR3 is CASSGGTSGSYEQFF. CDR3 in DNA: TGTGCCAGCAGTGGAGGGACTAGCGGGAGCTATGAGCAGTTCTTC.

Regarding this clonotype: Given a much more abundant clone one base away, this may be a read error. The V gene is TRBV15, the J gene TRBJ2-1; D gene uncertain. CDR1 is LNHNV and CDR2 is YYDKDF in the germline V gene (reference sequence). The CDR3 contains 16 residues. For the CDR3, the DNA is TGTTCCACCAGCAGAGATCCCCCGAGCTCCTACAATGAGCAGTTCTTC. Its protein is CSTSRDPPSSYNEQFF.

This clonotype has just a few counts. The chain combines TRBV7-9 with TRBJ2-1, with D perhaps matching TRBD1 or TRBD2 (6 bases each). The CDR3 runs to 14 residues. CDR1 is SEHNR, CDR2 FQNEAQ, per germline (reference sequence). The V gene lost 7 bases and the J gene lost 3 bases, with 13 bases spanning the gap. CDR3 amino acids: CASKGGGGYNEQFF. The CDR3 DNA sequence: TGTGCCAGCAAAGGGGGAGGCGGCTACAATGAGCAGTTCTTC.

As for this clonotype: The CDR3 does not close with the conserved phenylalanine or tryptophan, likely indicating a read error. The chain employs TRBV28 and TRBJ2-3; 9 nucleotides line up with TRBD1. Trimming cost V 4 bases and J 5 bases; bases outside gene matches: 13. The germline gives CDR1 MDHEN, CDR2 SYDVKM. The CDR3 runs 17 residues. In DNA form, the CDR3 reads TGTGCCAGCAGTTCGAGGTTCGACAGGGGGAACGTAGATACGCAGTATTTG. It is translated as CASSSRFDRGNVDTQYL.

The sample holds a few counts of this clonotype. In DNA form, the CDR3 reads TGTGCCAGCAGTTTCCCGGAAGACACCATATATTTT. It specifies CASSFPEDTIYF. This rearrangement joins TRBV12-3 or TRBV12-4 to TRBJ1-3; D not resolved. With 3 bases removed from V and 8 bases from J, the gap between germline ends came to 8 bases. There are 12 residues in the CDR3.

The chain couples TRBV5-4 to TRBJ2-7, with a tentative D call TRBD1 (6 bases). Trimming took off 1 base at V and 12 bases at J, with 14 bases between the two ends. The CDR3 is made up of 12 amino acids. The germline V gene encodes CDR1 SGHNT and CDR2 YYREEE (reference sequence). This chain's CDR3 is CASSLKGDMRYF. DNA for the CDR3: TGTGCCAGCAGCTTGAAGGGGGACATGCGGTACTTC.

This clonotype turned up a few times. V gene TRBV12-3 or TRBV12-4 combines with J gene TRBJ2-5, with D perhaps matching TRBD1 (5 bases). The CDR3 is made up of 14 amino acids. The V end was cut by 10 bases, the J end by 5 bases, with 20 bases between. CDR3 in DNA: TGTGCCACCCAATCATCTGGCAGGGTGGAGACCCAGTACTTC. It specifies CATQSSGRVETQYF.

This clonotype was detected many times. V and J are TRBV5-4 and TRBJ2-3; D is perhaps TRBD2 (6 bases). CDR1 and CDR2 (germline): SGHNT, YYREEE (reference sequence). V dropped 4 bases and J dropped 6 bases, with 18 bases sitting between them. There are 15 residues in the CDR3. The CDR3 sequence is CASSAGLLAWDTQYF. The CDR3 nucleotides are TGTGCCAGCAGCGCCGGCCTCCTAGCGTGGGATACGCAGTATTTT.

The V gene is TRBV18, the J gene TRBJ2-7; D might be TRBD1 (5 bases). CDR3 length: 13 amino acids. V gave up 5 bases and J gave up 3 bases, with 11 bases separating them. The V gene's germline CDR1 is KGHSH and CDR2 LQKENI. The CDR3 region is CASSNGRDYEQYF. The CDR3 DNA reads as TGTGCCAGCTCAAACGGCAGGGACTACGAGCAGTACTTC. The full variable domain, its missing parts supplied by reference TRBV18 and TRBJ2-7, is NAGVMQNPRHLVRRRGQEARLRCSPMKGHSHVYWYRQLPEEGLKFMVYLQKENIIDESGMPKERFSAEFPKEGPSILRIQQVVRGDSAAYFCASSNGRDYEQYFGPGTRLTVT.

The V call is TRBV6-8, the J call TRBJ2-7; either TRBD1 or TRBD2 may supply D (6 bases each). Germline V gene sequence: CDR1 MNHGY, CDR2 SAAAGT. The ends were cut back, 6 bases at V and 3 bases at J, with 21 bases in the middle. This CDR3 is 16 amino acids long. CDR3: CASSSAGRGVFYEQYF. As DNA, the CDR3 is TGTGCCAGCAGCTCCGCGGGAAGGGGGGTGTTCTACGAGCAGTACTTC.

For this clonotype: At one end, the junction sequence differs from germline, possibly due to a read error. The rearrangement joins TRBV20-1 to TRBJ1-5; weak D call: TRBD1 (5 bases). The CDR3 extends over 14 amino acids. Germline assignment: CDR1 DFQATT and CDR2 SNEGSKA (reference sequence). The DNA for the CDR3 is TGCAGTTCTAGAGATCAGGGTAGCAATCAGCCCCAGCATTTT. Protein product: CSSRDQGSNQPQHF.

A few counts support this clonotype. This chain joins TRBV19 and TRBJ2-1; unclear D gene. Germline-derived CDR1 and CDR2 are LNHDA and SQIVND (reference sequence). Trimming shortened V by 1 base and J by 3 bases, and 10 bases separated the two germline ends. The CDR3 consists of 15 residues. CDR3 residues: CASSIAFVIYNEQFF. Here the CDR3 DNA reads TGTGCCAGTAGTATAGCGTTCGTGATCTACAATGAGCAGTTCTTC.

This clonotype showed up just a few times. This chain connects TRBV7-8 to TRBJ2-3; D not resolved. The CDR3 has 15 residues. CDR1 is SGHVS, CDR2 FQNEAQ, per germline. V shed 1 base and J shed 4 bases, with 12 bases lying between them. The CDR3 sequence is CASSLGPRSADTQYF. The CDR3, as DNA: TGTGCCAGCAGCTTAGGCCCTAGAAGTGCAGATACGCAGTATTTT.

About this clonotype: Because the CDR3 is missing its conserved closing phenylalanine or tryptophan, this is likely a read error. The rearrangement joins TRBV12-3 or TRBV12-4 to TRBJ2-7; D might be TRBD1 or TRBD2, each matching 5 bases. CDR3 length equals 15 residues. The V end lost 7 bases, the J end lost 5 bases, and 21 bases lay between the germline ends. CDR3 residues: CASTWTGLERDEQYL. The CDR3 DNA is TGTGCCAGCACCTGGACGGGGCTCGAGAGAGACGAGCAGTACTTA.

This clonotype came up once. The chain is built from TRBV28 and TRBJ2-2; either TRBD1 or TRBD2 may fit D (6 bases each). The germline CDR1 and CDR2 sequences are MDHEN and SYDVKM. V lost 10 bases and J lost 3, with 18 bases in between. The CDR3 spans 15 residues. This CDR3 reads CAIGGQGSYTGELFF. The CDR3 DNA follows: TGTGCCATCGGGGGCCAGGGGAGTTACACCGGGGAGCTGTTTTTT.

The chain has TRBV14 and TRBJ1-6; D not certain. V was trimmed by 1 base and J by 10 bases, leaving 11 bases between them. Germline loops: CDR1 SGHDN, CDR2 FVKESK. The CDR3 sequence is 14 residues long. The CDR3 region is CASSQVGERSPLHF. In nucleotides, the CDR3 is TGTGCCAGCAGCCAAGTCGGGGAGCGGTCACCCCTCCACTTT.

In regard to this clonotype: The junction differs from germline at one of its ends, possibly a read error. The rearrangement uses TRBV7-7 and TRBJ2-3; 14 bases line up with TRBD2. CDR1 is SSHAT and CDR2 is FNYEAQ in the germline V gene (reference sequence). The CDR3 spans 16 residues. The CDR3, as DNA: TGTGCTAGCAGCTTAGGACTAGCGGGGGGAAAGGATGCGCAGTATTTT. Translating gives CASSLGLAGGKDAQYF.